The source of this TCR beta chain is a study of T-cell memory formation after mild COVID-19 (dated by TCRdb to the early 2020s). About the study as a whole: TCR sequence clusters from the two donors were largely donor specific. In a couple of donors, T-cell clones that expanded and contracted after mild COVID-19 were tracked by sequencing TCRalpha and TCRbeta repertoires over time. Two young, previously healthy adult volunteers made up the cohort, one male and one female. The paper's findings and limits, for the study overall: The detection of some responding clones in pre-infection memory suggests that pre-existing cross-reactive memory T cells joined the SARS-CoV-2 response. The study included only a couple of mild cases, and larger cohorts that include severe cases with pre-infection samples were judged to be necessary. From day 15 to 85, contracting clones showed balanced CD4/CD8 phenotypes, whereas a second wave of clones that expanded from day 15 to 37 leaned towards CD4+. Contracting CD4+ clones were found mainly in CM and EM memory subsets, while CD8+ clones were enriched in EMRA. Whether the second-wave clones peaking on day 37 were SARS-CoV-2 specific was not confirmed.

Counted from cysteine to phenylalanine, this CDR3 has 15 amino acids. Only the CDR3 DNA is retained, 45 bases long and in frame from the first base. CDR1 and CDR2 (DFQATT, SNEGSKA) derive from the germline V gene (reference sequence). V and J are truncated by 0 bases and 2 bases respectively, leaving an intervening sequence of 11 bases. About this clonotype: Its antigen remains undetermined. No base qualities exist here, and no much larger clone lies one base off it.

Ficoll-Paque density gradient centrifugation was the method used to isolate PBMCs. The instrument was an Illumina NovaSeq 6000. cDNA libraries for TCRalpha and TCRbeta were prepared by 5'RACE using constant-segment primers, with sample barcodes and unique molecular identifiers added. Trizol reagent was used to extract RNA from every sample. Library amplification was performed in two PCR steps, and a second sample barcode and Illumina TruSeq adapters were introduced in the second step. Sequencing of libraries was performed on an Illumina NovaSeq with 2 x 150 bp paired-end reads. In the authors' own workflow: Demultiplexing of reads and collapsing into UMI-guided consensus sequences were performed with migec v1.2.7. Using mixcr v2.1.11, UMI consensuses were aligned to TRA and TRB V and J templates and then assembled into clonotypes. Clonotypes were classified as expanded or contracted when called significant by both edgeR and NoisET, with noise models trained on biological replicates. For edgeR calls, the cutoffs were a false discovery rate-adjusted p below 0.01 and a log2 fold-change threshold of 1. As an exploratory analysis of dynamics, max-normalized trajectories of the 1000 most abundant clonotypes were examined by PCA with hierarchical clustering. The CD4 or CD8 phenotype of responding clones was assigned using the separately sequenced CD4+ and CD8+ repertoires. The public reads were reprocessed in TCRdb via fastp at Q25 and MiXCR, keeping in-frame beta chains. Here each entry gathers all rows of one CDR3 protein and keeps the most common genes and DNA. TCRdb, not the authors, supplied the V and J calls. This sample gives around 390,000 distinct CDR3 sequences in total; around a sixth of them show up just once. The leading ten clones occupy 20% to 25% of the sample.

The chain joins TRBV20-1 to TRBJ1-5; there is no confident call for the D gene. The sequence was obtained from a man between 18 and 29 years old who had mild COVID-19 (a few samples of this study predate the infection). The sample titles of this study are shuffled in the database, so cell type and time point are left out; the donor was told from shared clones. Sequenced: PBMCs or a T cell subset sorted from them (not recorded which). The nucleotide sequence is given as TGCAGTGCTAGAGATCCGATGGATGGCAATCAGCCCCAGCATTTT. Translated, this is CSARDPMDGNQPQHF.